One T cell receptor beta chain is described in this entry. Trimming removed 5 bases at V and 5 bases at J, with 12 bases between. CDR1 is SEHNR and CDR2 is FQNEAQ in the germline V gene (reference sequence). The CDR3 covers 13 residues. As handled by the study authors: With immunoSEQ giving junction-only sequences and no quality scores, filtering differed. The table came from immunoSEQ multiplex PCR; TCRdb's copy has only in-frame clones and leaves some out. That table is the source of V, J and clone size, and D and trimming were worked out from the DNA. The sample consists of about 980,000 clones, less than 85% of them appearing once. The data were taken from a study of shared clonotypes between healthy human individuals.

V is TRBV7-9 and J is TRBJ2-5, with D tentatively TRBD1 or TRBD2 (5 bases each). The sequence was collected from a young man in good health. Sequences were obtained from memory CD4+ T cells sorted from blood. Noted subset: CD45RA-negative fraction. In DNA, the CDR3 is TGTGCCAGCAGCGGGACCTCACGGGAGACCCAGTACTTC. Translated: CASSGTSRETQYF.